The clone carrying this T cell receptor beta chain was counted many times. What it recognizes is unknown. TCRdb recomputed calls from the 5' RACE reads with MiXCR, one row per CDR3 protein. The table has approximately 200,000 distinct CDR3 sequences, roughly 13% seen once. This sample stems from a study of CD8 T cells in ankylosing spondylitis. Points from the study as a whole: CD8+ cells made up the disease-linked clones, which were relatively rare in peripheral blood.

CDR1 WSHSY and CDR2 SAAADI come from the germline V gene. V lost 8 bases and J 8 bases, leaving 16 bases between the germline ends. CDR3 length: 13 residues. The sample taken for sequencing was blood, either unsorted or a sorted T cell fraction (not recorded which). The clonotype was recovered from a male donor with ankylosing spondylitis or in good health (not recorded which). The chain links TRBV10-2 to TRBJ2-1; D unresolved. The CDR3 DNA is TGCGCCAGCTTCCACCTGACCCACTATGAGCAGTTCTTC. Protein product: CASFHLTHYEQFF.